This T cell receptor (beta chain) was recorded in a study of cytomegalovirus exposure and HLA in healthy donors listed by TCRdb under 2017. For context, the study as a whole: A later analysis indicated that the 120 validation repertoires were generated on the platform also employed for the roughly 730 repertoires of the first cohort. The study aimed to test whether cataloging public T cell receptors could reveal signatures of past pathogen exposure. Along with the roughly 670-subject first cohort, a separate validation cohort of over a hundred different subjects was used. To predict cytomegalovirus infection status, the study brought together high-throughput TCR immunosequencing, statistical association of individual TCRs with disease status, and machine learning. Points the paper makes about the study in general: According to the authors, the approach could potentially be generalized to other disease states and immunological phenotypes. A later analysis found that TCRs clustered in the first cohort also tended to co-occur in the approximately 120 validation repertoires, with approximately 94% of cluster scores above 0. The study gave a list of 150 to 200 TCR beta chains associated with cytomegalovirus. While some public TCRs were present in many individuals, most TCR sequences turned up only very rarely across donors. In both the original and validation cohorts, the classifier was reported to diagnose cytomegalovirus status with high specificity and sensitivity. Three of the identified cytomegalovirus-associated TCR beta chains were confirmed in vitro to be specific for cytomegalovirus antigens. All 120 or so repertoires were used to score co-occurrence in the validation cohort in a later analysis, because that analysis had no HLA typing for the cohort.

V lost 4 bases and J lost 0 bases; the stretch between them is 4 bases long. The germline V gene specifies MGHRA as CDR1 and YSYEKL as CDR2. The CDR3 covers 13 residues, taking in both the cysteine and the phenylalanine. Left in the record is the CDR3 DNA by itself, 39 bases read in frame from the first base. The library was prepared using the immunoSEQ multiplex PCR assay. The paper's data handling went like this. A statistical classification framework was built for diagnosing cytomegalovirus status from the catalog of TCR beta chain sequences. TCRdb's version of the immuneACCESS table is confined to in-frame rearrangements and falls short of the full clone set. An unresolved V gene accounts for under half of the shortfall where checked; the remainder is of unknown origin. That table gives V, J and clone size, and the DNA gave D and trimming. This sample lists more than 110,000 clones; roughly 90% were detected once. Of the sample, roughly 3% is held by the ten largest clones.

A note on this clone: No antigen is known for it. No base qualities exist here, and no much larger clone lies one base off it.

The donors were included in the validation cohort of some 120 subjects, a group kept apart from the roughly 690-subject first cohort. This TCR came from a young man in good health and CMV-seronegative. Material for sequencing was PBMCs. The chain uses TRBV4-1 and TRBJ1-3; no D gene call is confident. DNA sequence: TGCGCCAGCAGCCCTCGCTCTGGAAACACCATATATTTT. Its protein is CASSPRSGNTIYF.